This passage covers 28 T cell receptor beta chains from one sample sequenced in a study of cytomegalovirus exposure and HLA in healthy donors. The PCR employed 60 Vbeta primers together with 13 Jbeta primers. TCRdb's table, derived via immunoSEQ multiplex PCR, lists solely in-frame clones and lacks some. Here the sample table reports about 51,000 clones. Specimen: PBMCs. Every receptor here comes from a female donor in good health and CMV-seronegative.

This chain uses TRBV6-1 with TRBJ2-7, with 12 bases lining up with TRBD2. With V trimmed by 3 bases and J by 7 bases, 10 bases remained unmatched. The CDR3 is 16 amino acids. Germline CDR1 and CDR2: MNHNS and SASEGT. CDR3 residues: CASSESLAGGPWEQYF. In nucleotides, the CDR3 is TGTGCCAGCAGTGAGAGCCTAGCGGGAGGGCCCTGGGAGCAGTACTTC.

The chain is built from TRBV6-4 and TRBJ2-7; D not certain. Trimming shortened V by 4 bases and J by 6 bases, and 16 bases separated the two germline ends. The CDR3 runs to 14 residues. Germline values: CDR1 MRHNA, CDR2 SNTAGT. CDR3 loop: CASSVQGSSVEQYF. In DNA form, the CDR3 reads TGTGCCAGCAGTGTTCAAGGTAGCTCGGTCGAGCAGTACTTC.

The chain is built from TRBV28 and TRBJ1-1, with D possibly being TRBD1 (6 bases). Trimming removed 7 bases from V and 14 bases from J, with 23 bases in between. This CDR3 is 13 amino acids long. Germline CDR1 is MDHEN and CDR2 is SYDVKM. For the CDR3, the DNA is TGTGCCAGCACGTTAACGGCAGGGGACAAGGGGTTCTTT. This translates into CASTLTAGDKGFF.

This sequence joins TRBV10-3 and TRBJ1-1, with TRBD1 matching 9 bases. The CDR3 spans 16 residues. Germline V lookup: CDR1 ENHRY, CDR2 SYGVKD. After removal of 0 bases from V and 6 bases from J, the junction contained 8 bases not matched to a gene. In DNA, the CDR3 is TGTGCCATCAGTGAGTCGTATTCGACAGGGGGTTCTGAAGCTTTCTTT. It encodes CAISESYSTGGSEAFF.

The rearrangement joins TRBV30 to TRBJ2-3; 11 bases are shared with TRBD1. CDR1 and CDR2 (germline): GTSNPN, SVGIG (reference sequence). Unmatched junction bases numbered 5, after V lost 4 bases and J lost 2 bases. This CDR3 is built from 15 residues. The DNA for the CDR3 is TGTGCCTGGATCCGGACAGGGGGCATCACAGATACGCAGTATTTT. This codes for CAWIRTGGITDTQYF.

V gene TRBV4-1 combines with J gene TRBJ2-7, with 8 bases fitting TRBD1. The CDR3 loop spans 15 amino acids. CDR1 and CDR2 from the germline V gene are MGHRA and YSYEKL. V was clipped by 2 bases and J by 1 base; unmatched bases: 4. The CDR3: CASSQPTGGSYEQYF. The CDR3 DNA reads TGCGCCAGCAGCCAACCAACAGGGGGGTCCTACGAGCAGTACTTC.

The chain carries TRBV9 and TRBJ2-7; 11 bases align to TRBD2. CDR1 SGDLS and CDR2 YYNGEE come from the germline V gene. Unmatched junction bases numbered 11, after V lost 1 base and J lost 5 bases. The CDR3 length is 17 residues. The CDR3 coding sequence is TGTGCCAGCAGCGTATCGTTAGCGGGAGGGCCCGGACACGAGCAGTACTTC. This translates into CASSVSLAGGPGHEQYF.

V gene TRBV10-2 combines with J gene TRBJ2-7; weak D call: TRBD2 (6 bases). The V gene lost 6 bases and the J gene lost 4 bases, with 10 bases spanning the gap. CDR3 length: 12 amino acids. Germline V gene lookup returns CDR1 WSHSY and CDR2 SAAADI. The DNA for the CDR3 is TGCGCCAGCAGGATAGCGGATTACGAGCAGTACTTC. It specifies CASRIADYEQYF.

For this clone: One junction end disagrees with the germline gene, perhaps due to a read error. V and J are TRBV5-6 and TRBJ2-3, with 9 nucleotides matching TRBD2. The CDR3 is 16 residues long. Germline lookup yields CDR1 SGHDT and CDR2 YYEEEE. CDR3 nucleotides: TGTGCCAGCAGCTTGGAAGATAGCGGGGGCACAGATAAGCAGTATTTT. This translates into CASSLEDSGGTDKQYF. Combining the CDR3 with reference TRBV5-6 and TRBJ2-3 gives the whole variable domain DAGVTQSPTHLIKTRGQQVTLRCSPKSGHDTVSWYQQALGQGPQFIFQYYEEEERQRGNFPDRFSGHQFPNYSSELNVNALLLGDSALYLCASSLEDSGGTDKQYFGPGTRLTVL.

V and J are TRBV4-3 and TRBJ2-3; weak D call: TRBD2 (5 bases). V was shortened by 3 bases and J by 10 bases, with 17 bases between the two germline ends. CDR1 is LGHNA and CDR2 is YSLEER in the germline V gene. The CDR3 totals 14 residues. CDR3 sequence: CASSHRALDGAQYF. The CDR3 DNA is TGCGCCAGCAGCCACCGGGCTCTAGACGGGGCGCAGTATTTT.

V usage is TRBV30 and J usage is TRBJ1-2; 10 bases agree with TRBD1. The CDR3 runs to 15 residues. Trimming removed 2 bases from V and 8 bases from J; junction bases left unmatched: 11. The germline V gene encodes CDR1 GTSNPN and CDR2 SVGIG (reference sequence). As DNA, the CDR3 is TGTGCCTGGAGTACCGACAGGGGGCAGGGAGAGGGCTACACCTTC. Residues: CAWSTDRGQGEGYTF.

The chain employs TRBV5-1 and TRBJ1-2; D unresolved. V was cut by 0 bases and J by 0 bases, with 3 bases left in between. Germline V CDR1 and CDR2: SGHRS, YFSETQ. The CDR3 length is 13 residues. The CDR3 loop is CASSLDTNYGYTF. The DNA of the CDR3 is TGCGCCAGCAGCTTGGACACTAACTATGGCTACACCTTC.

This chain uses TRBV30 with TRBJ2-3; TRBD2 agrees at 7 bases. V lost 2 bases and J lost 5; bases outside the gene matches: 7. Germline assignment: CDR1 GTSNPN and CDR2 SVGIG (reference sequence). The CDR3 is made up of 14 amino acids. This CDR3 reads CAWSRTGGVDTQYF. In DNA, the CDR3 is TGTGCCTGGAGTCGGACGGGAGGCGTAGATACGCAGTATTTT. The full variable domain, in which reference TRBV30 and TRBJ2-3 provide the parts outside the CDR3, is SQTIHQWPATLVQPVGSPLSLECTVEGTSNPNLYWYRQAAGRGLQLLFYSVGIGQISSEVPQNLSASRPQDRQFILSSKKLLLSDSGFYLCAWSRTGGVDTQYFGPGTRLTVL.

The rearrangement joins TRBV5-1 to TRBJ2-3; 10 bases are shared with TRBD2. Germline CDR1 is SGHRS and CDR2 is YFSETQ. The CDR3 length is 15 residues. J lost 2 bases, V lost 5 bases, and 5 bases had no gene match. The CDR3 loop reads CASSRSGGSTDTQYF. As DNA, the CDR3 is TGCGCCAGCAGTCGTAGCGGGGGGTCCACAGATACGCAGTATTTT.

CDR3 amino acids: CASSLGGAPTGELFF. The CDR3 DNA is TGTGCCAGCAGCTTAGGGGGGGCTCCTACCGGGGAGCTGTTTTTT. The J gene is TRBJ2-2, the V gene TRBV7-3; weak D call: TRBD2 (7 bases). Germline V gene lookup returns CDR1 SGHTA and CDR2 FQGTGA. This CDR3 contains 15 residues. Trimming shortened V by 2 bases and J by 5 bases, and 12 bases separated the two germline ends.

The chain joins TRBV6-6 to TRBJ1-1; 8 nucleotides agree with TRBD1. J lost 0 bases, V lost 5 bases, and 5 bases had no gene match. Germline loops: CDR1 MNHNY, CDR2 SVGAGI (reference sequence). This CDR3 contains 15 residues. The chain's CDR3 is CASSVTGVVNTEAFF. The CDR3 DNA follows: TGTGCCAGCAGTGTGACAGGGGTCGTGAACACTGAAGCTTTCTTT.

This chain uses TRBV6-4 with TRBJ2-1, with 14 bases that match TRBD2. Germline CDR1 is MRHNA and CDR2 is SNTAGT. This CDR3 region has 15 residues. The trim removed 2 bases at V and 6 bases at J, leaving 0 bases unmatched. CDR3 loop: CASSDGTSGGNEQFF. In DNA form, the CDR3 reads TGTGCCAGCAGTGACGGGACTAGCGGGGGCAATGAGCAGTTCTTC.

The chain employs TRBV19 and TRBJ1-5; tentatively, D is TRBD1 (5 bases). Trimming took off 3 bases at V and 4 bases at J, with 16 bases between the two ends. Germline lookup yields CDR1 LNHDA and CDR2 SQIVND (reference sequence). This CDR3 spans 16 amino acids. This CDR3 reads CASSIIRVTRNQPQHF. In DNA form, the CDR3 reads TGTGCCAGTAGTATTATCAGGGTAACGAGGAATCAGCCCCAGCATTTT.

The chain uses TRBV29-1 and TRBJ1-1; possibly TRBD1 for D (6 bases). V was clipped by 7 bases and J by 3 bases, with 15 bases between them. From germline, CDR1 is SQVTM and CDR2 ANQGSEA. The CDR3 covers 13 residues. The CDR3 region is CSARTALYTEAFF. CDR3 in DNA: TGCAGCGCCCGGACAGCACTTTACACTGAAGCTTTCTTT.

This chain joins TRBV4-3 and TRBJ2-5; D possibly corresponds to TRBD2 (6 bases). The germline CDR1 and CDR2 sequences are LGHNA and YSLEER. The V gene lost 1 base and the J gene lost 8 bases, with 17 bases spanning the gap. The CDR3 loop spans 15 amino acids. The CDR3, as DNA: TGCGCCAGCAGCCAAGTAAGAACAAAGGGAGGAACCCAGTACTTC. This sequence encodes CASSQVRTKGGTQYF.

According to its frequency, this clone is large. The chain links TRBV11-3 to TRBJ2-2; D may be TRBD1 (6 bases). Germline V CDR1 and CDR2: SGHNT, YENEEA. V was cut by 4 bases and J by 8 bases, with 17 bases left in between. This CDR3 has 15 residues. CDR3 in DNA: TGTGCCAGCAGCTCCCTTAGGGGGACGACGGGGGAGCTGTTTTTT. It translates to CASSSLRGTTGELFF.

J is TRBJ2-7 and V is TRBV6-5; weak D call: TRBD1 (6 bases). The germline gives CDR1 MNHEY, CDR2 SVGAGI. CDR3 length equals 15 residues. Trimming cost V 0 bases and J 1 base, with 10 bases left between them. CDR3: CASSYSGTPSYEQYF. The CDR3 nucleotides are TGTGCCAGCAGTTACTCGGGGACACCGTCCTACGAGCAGTACTTC.

The chain is built from TRBV7-8 and TRBJ2-7, with TRBD2 identical over 9 bases. CDR3 length: 18 residues. Trimming took 1 base from V and 6 from J; bases not matched to a gene: 16. The germline gives CDR1 SGHVS, CDR2 FQNEAQ. DNA for the CDR3: TGTGCCAGCAGCTTAGTCTCCCGGGGCGGGAGGGCCCCGGCCGAGCAGTACTTC. Protein sequence: CASSLVSRGGRAPAEQYF.

The J gene is TRBJ1-1, the V gene TRBV19, with D hard to call. The CDR3 is 14 residues long. V shed 4 bases and J shed 2 bases, with 11 bases lying between them. The V gene's germline CDR1 is LNHDA and CDR2 SQIVND (reference sequence). The CDR3 region is CASSTRTLNTEAFF. As DNA, the CDR3 is TGTGCCAGTAGTACACGGACTCTTAACACTGAAGCTTTCTTT.

The chain recombines TRBV19 with TRBJ1-6, with a possible D match to TRBD1 (5 bases). The V end was cut by 11 bases, the J end by 11 bases, with 22 bases between. Germline assignment: CDR1 LNHDA and CDR2 SQIVND (reference sequence). This CDR3 has 14 amino acids. The DNA of the CDR3 is TGTGCCGGCCGACCGCGGCGGGGCCAGACACCCCTCCACTTT. Its translation is CAGRPRRGQTPLHF.

This rearrangement joins TRBV30 to TRBJ1-1, with 7 bases identical to TRBD1. Per the germline V gene, CDR1 is GTSNPN and CDR2 is SVGIG (reference sequence). The junction had 6 bases not matched to a gene; V was cut back by 2 bases and J by 9 bases. The length of the CDR3 is 12 residues. The CDR3, as DNA: TGTGCCTGGAGTAGGGCGACAGGGCAAGCTTTCTTT. Protein: CAWSRATGQAFF.

The chain links TRBV6-5 to TRBJ1-2, with D hard to call. There are 13 residues in the CDR3. CDR1 and CDR2 (germline): MNHEY, SVGAGI. Deletions cut 0 bases from V and 7 bases from J, with 9 bases between. CDR3 coding DNA: TGTGCCAGCAGTTACTCGAATCTCGGTGGCTACACCTTC. Amino acids: CASSYSNLGGYTF.

This rearrangement joins TRBV29-1 to TRBJ1-3, with D tentatively TRBD1 (6 bases). V lost 7 bases and J lost 0, with 13 bases in between. From germline, CDR1 is SQVTM and CDR2 ANQGSEA. This CDR3 has 14 amino acids. CDR3 loop: CSARKGGSGNTIYF. As DNA, the CDR3 is TGCAGCGCTCGGAAAGGGGGCTCTGGAAACACCATATATTTT.